These T cell receptor beta chains were read from a single sample in a study of cytomegalovirus exposure and HLA in healthy donors. The table came from immunoSEQ multiplex PCR; TCRdb's copy has only in-frame clones and leaves some out. The data contain about 150,000 clones, 80% to 95% of them singletons. Material: PBMCs. Receptors were obtained from a man aged 18 to 29 in good health and CMV-seronegative. The CDR3 runs from the conserved cysteine through the conserved F or W. A D gene is named only where the DNA matches it firmly. Rows may omit the clone size; those that give it use once, few, many or a size class.

D gene	V gene	J gene	clone size	CDR3 protein	CDR3 DNA
-	TRBV6-5	TRBJ2-7	-	CASSYANRAYEQYF	TGTGCCAGCAGTTACGCTAACAGAGCCTACGAGCAGTACTTC
-	TRBV11-2	TRBJ2-2	-	CASSLLITGELFF	TGTGCCAGCAGCTTACTAATCACCGGGGAGCTGTTTTTT
TRBD2	TRBV6-5	TRBJ2-1	-	CASSYLRSGEREQFF	TGTGCCAGCAGTTATCTACGGAGCGGGGAGCGGGAGCAGTTCTTC
-	TRBV29-1	TRBJ1-1	-	CSVHRVAGTEAFF	TGCAGCGTTCACAGGGTGGCGGGCACTGAAGCTTTCTTT
TRBD2	TRBV2	TRBJ2-2	once	CASSERTSGAGELFF	TGTGCCAGCAGTGAAAGGACTAGCGGGGCCGGGGAGCTGTTTTTT
TRBD1	TRBV7-2	TRBJ1-2	-	CASSTGQGLSYGYTF	TGTGCCAGCAGCACAGGACAGGGGCTTTCCTATGGCTACACCTTC
-	TRBV30	TRBJ2-2	-	CARSSGVYTGELFF	TGTGCCCGGTCTTCAGGGGTTTATACCGGGGAGCTGTTTTTT
TRBD1	TRBV6-5	TRBJ2-5	-	CASSTDRGLGTQYF	TGTGCCAGCAGTACCGACAGGGGCCTAGGGACCCAGTACTTC
-	TRBV19	TRBJ2-1	-	CASSISWQGNEQFF	TGTGCCAGTAGTATTTCGTGGCAGGGCAATGAGCAGTTCTTC
TRBD2	TRBV5-4	TRBJ2-3	-	CASSLLTSGETDTQYF	TGTGCCAGCAGCTTGTTGACTAGCGGGGAGACAGATACGCAGTATTTT
-	TRBV5-1	TRBJ1-3	-	CASSLDSGLRGNTIYF	TGCGCCAGCAGCTTGGATTCAGGGTTGCGCGGAAACACCATATATTTT
-	TRBV6-5	TRBJ2-1	once	CASSWTPDNEQFF	TGTGCCAGCAGCTGGACTCCGGACAATGAGCAGTTCTTC
-	TRBV6-1	TRBJ2-3	-	CASSEPHLSTDTQYF	TGTGCCAGCAGTGAGCCCCACTTGAGCACAGATACGCAGTATTTT
TRBD2	TRBV6-1	TRBJ2-5	-	CASSETSGGAETQYF	TGTGCCAGCAGTGAGACTAGCGGGGGGGCGGAGACCCAGTACTTC
-	TRBV6-5	TRBJ1-2	-	CASSYGGEAYGYTF	TGTGCCAGCAGTTACGGAGGGGAAGCCTATGGCTACACCTTC
-	TRBV15	TRBJ1-5	-	CATSRTRGSNQPQHF	TGTGCCACCAGCAGAACCAGGGGTAGCAATCAGCCCCAGCATTTT
-	TRBV4-3	TRBJ2-2	-	CASSQEGVTGELFF	TGCGCCAGCAGCCAAGAAGGGGTCACCGGGGAGCTGTTTTTT